These 6 T cell receptor beta chains were all obtained from the same sample, sequenced in a study of CXCR3-negative and CXCR3-positive naive CD8 T cells. The TRB libraries of cDNA were built by UMI-labeled 5' RACE. TCRdb reanalyzed the 5' RACE reads, giving one entry per CDR3 protein sequence and no DNA. The sample's table shows more than 35,000 distinct CDR3 sequences. Sequencing was done on a sample of memory CD8+ T cells from blood. The receptors shown here come from a human donor in good health. Some clones in this sample may be carry-over from other donors' samples.

The chain links TRBV23-1 to TRBJ2-1. Being an ORF, TRBV23-1 has a function that is uncertain. CDR3 length: 18 amino acids. CDR3 residues: CASSQSKSGRSSYNEQFF.

The rearrangement uses TRBV6-2 or TRBV6-3 and TRBJ1-5. Germline V CDR1 and CDR2: MNHEY, SVGEGT. The CDR3 is 15 amino acids. The CDR3 loop reads CASSYRSNSNQPQHF.

J is TRBJ2-7 and V is TRBV28; TCRdb selects TRBD1, and the lack of DNA leaves this call unchecked. This CDR3 has 13 amino acids. Germline lookup yields CDR1 MDHEN and CDR2 SYDVKM. The CDR3 region is CASGQGKSYEQYF.

The rearrangement links TRBV19 to TRBJ1-1. Germline V gene sequence: CDR1 LNHDA, CDR2 SQIVND (reference sequence). This CDR3 comprises 14 residues. The CDR3 reads CASSILPRDTEAFF.

The rearrangement uses TRBV28 and TRBJ2-7; the TCRdb call, TRBD1, lacks DNA for checking. There are 13 residues in the CDR3. Looked up from germline, CDR1 is MDHEN and CDR2 is SYDVKM. The CDR3 loop reads CASSPRTLYEQYF.

The V and J genes are TRBV29-1 and TRBJ2-3; TCRdb selects TRBD1, and the lack of DNA leaves this call unchecked. The CDR3 is made up of 14 amino acids. In germline, CDR1 is SQVTM, CDR2 ANQGSEA. This CDR3 reads CSVETDPSTDTQYF.